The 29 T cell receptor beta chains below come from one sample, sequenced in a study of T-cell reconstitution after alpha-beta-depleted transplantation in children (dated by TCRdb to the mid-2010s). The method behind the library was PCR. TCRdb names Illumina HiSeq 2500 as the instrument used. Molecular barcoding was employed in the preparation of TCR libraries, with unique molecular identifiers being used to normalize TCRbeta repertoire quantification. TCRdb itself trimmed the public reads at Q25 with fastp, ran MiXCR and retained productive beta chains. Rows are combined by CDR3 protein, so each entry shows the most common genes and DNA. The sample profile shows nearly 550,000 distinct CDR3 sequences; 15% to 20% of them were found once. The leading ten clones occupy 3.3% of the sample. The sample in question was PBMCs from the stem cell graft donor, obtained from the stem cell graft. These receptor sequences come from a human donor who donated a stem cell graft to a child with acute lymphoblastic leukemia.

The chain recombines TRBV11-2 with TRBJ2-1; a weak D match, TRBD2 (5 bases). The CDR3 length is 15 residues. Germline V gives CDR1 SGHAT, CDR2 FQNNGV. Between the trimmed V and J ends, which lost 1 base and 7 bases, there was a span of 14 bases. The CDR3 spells CASSLALGESNEQFF. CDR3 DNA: TGTGCCAGCAGCTTAGCGCTGGGAGAGTCGAATGAGCAGTTCTTC.

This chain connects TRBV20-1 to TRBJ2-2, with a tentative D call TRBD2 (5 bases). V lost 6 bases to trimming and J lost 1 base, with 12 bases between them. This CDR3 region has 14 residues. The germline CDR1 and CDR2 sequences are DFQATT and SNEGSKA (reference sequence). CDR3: CSARTEGNTGELFF. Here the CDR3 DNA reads TGCAGTGCCAGGACCGAGGGGAACACCGGGGAGCTGTTTTTT.

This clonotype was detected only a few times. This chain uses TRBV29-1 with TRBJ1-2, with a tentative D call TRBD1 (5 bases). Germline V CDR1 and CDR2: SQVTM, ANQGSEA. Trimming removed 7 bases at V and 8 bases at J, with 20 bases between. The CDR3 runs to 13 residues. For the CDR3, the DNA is TGCAGCGCGTACCAGGGTGCGAGGAACGGCTACACCTTC. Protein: CSAYQGARNGYTF.

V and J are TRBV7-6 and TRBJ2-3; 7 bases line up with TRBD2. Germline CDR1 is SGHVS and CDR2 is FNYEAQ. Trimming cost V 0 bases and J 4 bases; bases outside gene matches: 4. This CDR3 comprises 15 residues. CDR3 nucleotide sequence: TGTGCCAGCAGCTTAGCGGGAGGGCAGGCAGATACGCAGTATTTT. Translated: CASSLAGGQADTQYF.

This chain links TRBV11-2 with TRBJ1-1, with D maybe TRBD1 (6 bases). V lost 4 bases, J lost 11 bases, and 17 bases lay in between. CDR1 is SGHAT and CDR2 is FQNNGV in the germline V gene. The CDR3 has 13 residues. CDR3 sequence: CASSSQGFGEAFF. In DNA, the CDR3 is TGTGCCAGCAGCTCTCAGGGGTTCGGAGAGGCTTTCTTT.

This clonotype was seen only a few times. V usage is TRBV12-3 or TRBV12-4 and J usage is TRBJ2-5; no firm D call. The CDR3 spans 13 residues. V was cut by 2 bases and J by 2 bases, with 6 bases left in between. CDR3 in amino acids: CASSLKMQETQYF. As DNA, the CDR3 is TGTGCCAGCAGTTTAAAGATGCAAGAGACCCAGTACTTC.

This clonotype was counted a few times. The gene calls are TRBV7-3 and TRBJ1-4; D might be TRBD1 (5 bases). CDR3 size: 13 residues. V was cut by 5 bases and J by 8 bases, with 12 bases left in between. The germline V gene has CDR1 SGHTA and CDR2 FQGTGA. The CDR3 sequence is CASSPRGSEKLFF. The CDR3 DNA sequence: TGTGCCAGCAGCCCGCGGGGGTCAGAAAAACTGTTTTTT.

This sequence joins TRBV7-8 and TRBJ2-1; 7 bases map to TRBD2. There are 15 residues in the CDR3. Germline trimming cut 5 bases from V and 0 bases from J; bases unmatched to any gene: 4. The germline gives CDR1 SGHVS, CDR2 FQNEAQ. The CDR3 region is CASSIPGGSYNEQFF. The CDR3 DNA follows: TGTGCCAGCAGCATCCCGGGAGGCTCCTACAATGAGCAGTTCTTC.

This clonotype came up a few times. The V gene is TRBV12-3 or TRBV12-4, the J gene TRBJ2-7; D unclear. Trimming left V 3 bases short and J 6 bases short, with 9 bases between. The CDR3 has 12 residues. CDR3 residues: CASSFGHLEQYF. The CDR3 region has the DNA TGTGCCAGCAGTTTCGGGCATCTCGAGCAGTACTTC.

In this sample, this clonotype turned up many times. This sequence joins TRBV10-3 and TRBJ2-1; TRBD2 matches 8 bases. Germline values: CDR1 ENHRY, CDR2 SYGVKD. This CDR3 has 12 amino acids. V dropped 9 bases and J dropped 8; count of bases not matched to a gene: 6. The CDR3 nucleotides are TGTGCCATAGCCGGGAGGGTTGATGAGCAGTTCTTC. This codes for CAIAGRVDEQFF.

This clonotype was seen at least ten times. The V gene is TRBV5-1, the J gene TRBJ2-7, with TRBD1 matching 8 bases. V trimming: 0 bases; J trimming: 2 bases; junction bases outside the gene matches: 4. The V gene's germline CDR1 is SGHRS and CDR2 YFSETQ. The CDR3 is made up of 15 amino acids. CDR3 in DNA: TGCGCCAGCAGCTTGGGACAGGGGTTGACCTACGAGCAGTACTTC. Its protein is CASSLGQGLTYEQYF.

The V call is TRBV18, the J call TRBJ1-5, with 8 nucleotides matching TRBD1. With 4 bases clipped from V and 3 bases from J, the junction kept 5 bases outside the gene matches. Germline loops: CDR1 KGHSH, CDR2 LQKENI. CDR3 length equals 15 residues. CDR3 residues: CASSRTGTNNQPQHF. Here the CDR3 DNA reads TGTGCCAGCTCACGGACAGGGACCAACAATCAGCCCCAGCATTTT.

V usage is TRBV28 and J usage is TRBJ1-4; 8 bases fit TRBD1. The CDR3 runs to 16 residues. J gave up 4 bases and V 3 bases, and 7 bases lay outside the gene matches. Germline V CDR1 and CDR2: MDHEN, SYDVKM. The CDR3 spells CASSFSDRVINEKLFF. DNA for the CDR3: TGTGCCAGCAGTTTTTCGGACAGGGTCATTAATGAAAAACTGTTTTTT.

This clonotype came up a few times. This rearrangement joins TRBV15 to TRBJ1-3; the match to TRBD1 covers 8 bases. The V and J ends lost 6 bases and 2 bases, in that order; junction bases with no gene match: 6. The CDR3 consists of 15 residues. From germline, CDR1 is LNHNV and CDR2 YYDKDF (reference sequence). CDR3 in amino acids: CATSPSRGPGNTIYF. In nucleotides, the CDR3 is TGTGCCACCAGTCCGTCCAGGGGGCCTGGAAACACCATATATTTT.

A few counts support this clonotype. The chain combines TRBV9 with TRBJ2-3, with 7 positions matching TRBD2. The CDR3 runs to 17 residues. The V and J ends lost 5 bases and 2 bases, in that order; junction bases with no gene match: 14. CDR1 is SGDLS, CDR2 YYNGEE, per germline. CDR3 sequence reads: CASSLAGATQVTDTQYF. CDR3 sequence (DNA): TGTGCCAGCAGTTTGGCGGGAGCCACTCAAGTCACAGATACGCAGTATTTT.

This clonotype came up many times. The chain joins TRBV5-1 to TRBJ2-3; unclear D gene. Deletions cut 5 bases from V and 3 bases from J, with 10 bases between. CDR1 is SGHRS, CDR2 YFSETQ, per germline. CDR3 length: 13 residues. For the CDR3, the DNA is TGCGCCAGCAGGGGTGGACCTACAGATACGCAGTATTTT. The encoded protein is CASRGGPTDTQYF. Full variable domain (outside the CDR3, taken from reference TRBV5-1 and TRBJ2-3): KAGVTQTPRYLIKTRGQQVTLSCSPISGHRSVSWYQQTPGQGLQFLFEYFSETQRNKGNFPGRFSGRQFSNSRSEMNVSTLELGDSALYLCASRGGPTDTQYFGPGTRLTVL.

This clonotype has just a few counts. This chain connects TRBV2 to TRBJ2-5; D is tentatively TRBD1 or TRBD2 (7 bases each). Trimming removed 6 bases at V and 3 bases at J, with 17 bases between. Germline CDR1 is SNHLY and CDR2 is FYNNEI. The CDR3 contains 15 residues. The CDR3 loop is CASRTGRLAEETQYF. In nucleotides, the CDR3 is TGTGCCAGCAGGACAGGGAGGCTAGCGGAAGAGACCCAGTACTTC.

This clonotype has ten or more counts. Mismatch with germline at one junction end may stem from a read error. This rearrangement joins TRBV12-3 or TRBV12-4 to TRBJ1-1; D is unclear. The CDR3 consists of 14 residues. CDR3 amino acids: CASGVQTGNSEAFF. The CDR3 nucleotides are TGTGCCAGCGGAGTTCAAACGGGGAACTCTGAAGCTTTCTTT.

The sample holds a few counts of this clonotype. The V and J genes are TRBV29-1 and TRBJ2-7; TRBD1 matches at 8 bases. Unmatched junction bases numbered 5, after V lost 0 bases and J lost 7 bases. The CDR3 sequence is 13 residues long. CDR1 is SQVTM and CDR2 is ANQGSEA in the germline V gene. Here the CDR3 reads CSVEDRGLREQYF. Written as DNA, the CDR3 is TGCAGCGTTGAAGACAGGGGGCTAAGGGAGCAGTACTTC.

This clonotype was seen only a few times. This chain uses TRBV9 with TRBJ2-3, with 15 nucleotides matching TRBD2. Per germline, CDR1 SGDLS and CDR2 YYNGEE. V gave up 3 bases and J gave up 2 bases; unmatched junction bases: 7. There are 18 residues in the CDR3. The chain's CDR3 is CASSGGLAGGWNTDTQYF. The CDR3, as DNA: TGTGCCAGCAGCGGCGGACTAGCGGGAGGGTGGAACACAGATACGCAGTATTTT.

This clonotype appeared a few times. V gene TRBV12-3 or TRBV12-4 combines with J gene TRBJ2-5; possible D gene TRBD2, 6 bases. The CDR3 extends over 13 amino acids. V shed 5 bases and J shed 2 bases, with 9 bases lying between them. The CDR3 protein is CASSADYQETQYF. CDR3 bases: TGTGCCAGCAGTGCGGACTATCAAGAGACCCAGTACTTC.

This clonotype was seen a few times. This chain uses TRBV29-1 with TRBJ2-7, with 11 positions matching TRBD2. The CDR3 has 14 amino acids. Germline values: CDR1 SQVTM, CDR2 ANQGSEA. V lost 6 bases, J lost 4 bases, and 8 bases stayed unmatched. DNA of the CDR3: TGCAGCGTGGCGACTAGCGGGGACCCTTACGAGCAGTACTTC. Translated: CSVATSGDPYEQYF.

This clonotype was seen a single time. The DNA for the CDR3 is TGTGCCAGCAGAGGCTCGCGGGAGTCGGGCACAGATACGCAGTATTTT. Amino acids: CASRGSRESGTDTQYF. The chain uses TRBV6-1 and TRBJ2-3; TRBD2 aligns across 7 bases. The ends lost 6 bases at V and 1 base at J; junction bases unmatched: 10. Germline values: CDR1 MNHNS, CDR2 SASEGT. This CDR3 comprises 16 residues.

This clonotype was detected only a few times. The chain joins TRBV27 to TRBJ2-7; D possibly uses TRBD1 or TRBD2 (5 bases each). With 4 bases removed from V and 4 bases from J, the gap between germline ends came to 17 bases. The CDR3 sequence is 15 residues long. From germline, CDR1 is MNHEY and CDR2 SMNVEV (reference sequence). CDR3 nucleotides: TGTGCCAGCAGTTCCGTGGCAAGAGGGGTATACGAGCAGTACTTC. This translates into CASSSVARGVYEQYF.

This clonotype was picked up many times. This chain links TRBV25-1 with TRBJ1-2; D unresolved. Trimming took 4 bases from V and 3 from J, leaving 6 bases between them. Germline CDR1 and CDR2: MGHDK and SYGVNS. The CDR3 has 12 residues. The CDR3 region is CASSAYDYGYTF. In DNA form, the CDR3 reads TGTGCCAGCAGTGCCTACGACTATGGCTACACCTTC.

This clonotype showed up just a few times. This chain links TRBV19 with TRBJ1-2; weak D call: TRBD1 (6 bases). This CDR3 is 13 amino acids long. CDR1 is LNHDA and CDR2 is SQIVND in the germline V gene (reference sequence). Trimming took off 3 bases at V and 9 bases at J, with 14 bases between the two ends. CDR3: CASSIGTFGSYTF. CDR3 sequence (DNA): TGTGCCAGTAGTATCGGGACATTCGGAAGCTACACCTTC.

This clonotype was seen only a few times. The CDR3 reads CSARGGLAGIAYTQYF. In DNA form, the CDR3 reads TGCAGTGCTAGGGGAGGACTAGCGGGGATTGCATATACGCAGTATTTT. The rearrangement links TRBV20-1 to TRBJ2-3; the match to TRBD2 covers 12 bases. The germline gives CDR1 DFQATT, CDR2 SNEGSKA (reference sequence). CDR3 length: 16 amino acids. The V and J ends lost 3 bases and 7 bases, in that order; junction bases with no gene match: 11.

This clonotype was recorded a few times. CDR3 sequence reads: CASSLEGQGATEAFF. The DNA of the CDR3 is TGCGCCAGCAGCTTGGAAGGACAGGGGGCAACTGAAGCTTTCTTT. The rearrangement links TRBV5-1 to TRBJ1-1; 11 nucleotides agree with TRBD1. V gave up 0 bases and J gave up 5 bases; unmatched junction bases: 3. Germline V CDR1 and CDR2: SGHRS, YFSETQ. There are 15 residues in the CDR3. Supplemented by reference TRBV5-1 and TRBJ1-1, the full variable domain reads KAGVTQTPRYLIKTRGQQVTLSCSPISGHRSVSWYQQTPGQGLQFLFEYFSETQRNKGNFPGRFSGRQFSNSRSEMNVSTLELGDSALYLCASSLEGQGATEAFFGQGTRLTVV.

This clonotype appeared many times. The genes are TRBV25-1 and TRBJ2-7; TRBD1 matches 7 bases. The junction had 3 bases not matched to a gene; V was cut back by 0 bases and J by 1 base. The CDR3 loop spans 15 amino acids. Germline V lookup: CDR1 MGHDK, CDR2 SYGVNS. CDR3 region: CASSEYNRGSYEQYF. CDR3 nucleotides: TGTGCCAGCAGTGAATATAACAGGGGTTCCTACGAGCAGTACTTC.